Listed below are T cell receptor beta chains from one sample, sequenced in a study of neurological immune-mediated disorders. Using its own MiXCR run on the 5' RACE reads, TCRdb lists one record per CDR3 protein. The sample has about 55,000 distinct CDR3 sequences, around 3.6% seen once; the top ten hold less than 2%. The sample comprised PBMCs. These receptors were collected from a man aged 30 to 39 with multiple sclerosis. The CDR3 runs from the conserved cysteine through the conserved F or W. Fields, in order: D gene, V gene, clone size, J gene, CDR3 DNA, CDR3 protein. The D gene is left open where the match is weak. Rows give clone size only sometimes, using once, few, many, or a class for an expanded clone.

d_gene: TRBD1
v_gene: TRBV11-2
abundance: .
j_gene: TRBJ2-7
CDR3nt: TGTGCCAGCAGCGCCCGGACAGGGAAGGCCTACGAGCAGTACTTC
CDR3aa: CASSARTGKAYEQYF

d_gene: .
v_gene: TRBV5-5
abundance: many
j_gene: TRBJ1-5
CDR3nt: TGTGCCAGCAGCTTGTACGACGGCAATCAGCCCCAGCATTTT
CDR3aa: CASSLYDGNQPQHF

d_gene: TRBD2
v_gene: TRBV5-1
abundance: many
j_gene: TRBJ2-3
CDR3nt: TGCGCCAGCAGCTTGGGAAGATGGGGAGGGGAGGGAGATACGCAGTATTTT
CDR3aa: CASSLGRWGGEGDTQYF

d_gene: .
v_gene: TRBV4-1
abundance: many
j_gene: TRBJ2-2
CDR3nt: TGCGCCAGCAGCCAAGAGAGGACCGGGGAGCTGTTTTTT
CDR3aa: CASSQERTGELFF

d_gene: .
v_gene: TRBV3-1
abundance: many
j_gene: TRBJ1-1
CDR3nt: TGTGCCAGCAGCCAGCCATTCAGGGTGAAGGTCACTGAAGCTTTCTTT
CDR3aa: CASSQPFRVKVTEAFF

d_gene: .
v_gene: TRBV6-5
abundance: many
j_gene: TRBJ2-7
CDR3nt: TGTGCCAGCAGTTATCGGGGAAGGGGCTCCTACGAGCAGTACTTC
CDR3aa: CASSYRGRGSYEQYF

d_gene: .
v_gene: TRBV29-1
abundance: few
j_gene: TRBJ2-2
CDR3nt: TGCAGCGTTGACTTCTCGAACACCGGGGAGCTGTTTTTT
CDR3aa: CSVDFSNTGELFF

d_gene: .
v_gene: TRBV29-1
abundance: many
j_gene: TRBJ2-2
CDR3nt: TGCAGCGTTTTGCTCGGAGGGGGCACCGGGGAGCTGTTTTTT
CDR3aa: CSVLLGGGTGELFF

d_gene: .
v_gene: TRBV20-1
abundance: many
j_gene: TRBJ2-1
CDR3nt: TGCAGTGCTAGAGACCAAGAGAATGAGCAGTTCTTC
CDR3aa: CSARDQENEQFF

d_gene: .
v_gene: TRBV28
abundance: many
j_gene: TRBJ2-7
CDR3nt: TGTGCCAGCAGTTTCCCCCGGGGACCCTACGAGCAGTACTTC
CDR3aa: CASSFPRGPYEQYF

d_gene: TRBD1
v_gene: TRBV29-1
abundance: many
j_gene: TRBJ1-2
CDR3nt: TGCAGCGGTCGACAGGGGGCCGGCTATGGCTACACCTTC
CDR3aa: CSGRQGAGYGYTF

d_gene: TRBD1
v_gene: TRBV6-5
abundance: many
j_gene: TRBJ1-2
CDR3nt: TGTGCCAGCAGAGCAGGGACAGGGGACGGCTACACCTTC
CDR3aa: CASRAGTGDGYTF

d_gene: .
v_gene: TRBV29-1
abundance: many
j_gene: TRBJ1-2
CDR3nt: TGCAGCGTTGAAGAGGCCCAGGGAAGATGGTATGGCTACACCTTC
CDR3aa: CSVEEAQGRWYGYTF

d_gene: .
v_gene: TRBV19
abundance: many
j_gene: TRBJ1-5
CDR3nt: TGTGCCAGTAGTAGAAGGGTTGAGGGCAATCAGCCCCAGCATTTT
CDR3aa: CASSRRVEGNQPQHF

d_gene: TRBD1
v_gene: TRBV28
abundance: many
j_gene: TRBJ1-4
CDR3nt: TGTGCCAGCAGACCTCAGACAGGGAAAAAACTGTTTTTT
CDR3aa: CASRPQTGKKLFF

d_gene: .
v_gene: TRBV20-1
abundance: many
j_gene: TRBJ2-1
CDR3nt: TGCAGTGCTTTACTTTGGAATGAGCAGTTCTTC
CDR3aa: CSALLWNEQFF

d_gene: TRBD1
v_gene: TRBV5-1
abundance: many
j_gene: TRBJ2-2
CDR3nt: TGCGCCAGCAGCTTGTACAGGGGGACATCGAACACCGGGGAGCTGTTTTTT
CDR3aa: CASSLYRGTSNTGELFF

d_gene: TRBD2
v_gene: TRBV6-5
abundance: many
j_gene: TRBJ2-2
CDR3nt: TGTGCCAGTGGGACTAGCGGAACCGGGGAGCTGTTTTTT
CDR3aa: CASGTSGTGELFF

d_gene: .
v_gene: TRBV9
abundance: .
j_gene: TRBJ2-3
CDR3nt: TGTGCCTCCAGCGAGACTCCTGCAACAACAGATACGCAGTATTTT
CDR3aa: CASSETPATTDTQYF

d_gene: .
v_gene: TRBV12-3/TRBV12-4
abundance: many
j_gene: TRBJ2-5
CDR3nt: TGTGCCAGCAGTACGGACACGAAAGAGACCCAGTACTTC
CDR3aa: CASSTDTKETQYF

d_gene: .
v_gene: TRBV12-3/TRBV12-4
abundance: many
j_gene: TRBJ2-5
CDR3nt: TGTGCCAGCCGGGACTCAGCACAAGAGACCCAGTACTTC
CDR3aa: CASRDSAQETQYF

d_gene: .
v_gene: TRBV12-3/TRBV12-4
abundance: many
j_gene: TRBJ2-2
CDR3nt: TGTGCCAGCAGTTTTGGGTCACCTGCGAACACCGGGGAGCTGTTTTTT
CDR3aa: CASSFGSPANTGELFF

d_gene: TRBD2
v_gene: TRBV4-2
abundance: many
j_gene: TRBJ2-1
CDR3nt: TGTGCCAGCAGCCAAGTTTCAGGCGGGAGGGCTCGGAATGAGCAGTTCTTC
CDR3aa: CASSQVSGGRARNEQFF

d_gene: .
v_gene: TRBV9
abundance: .
j_gene: TRBJ1-5
CDR3nt: TGTGCCAGCAGCGTAGGAGATAGCAATCAGCCCCAGAATTTT
CDR3aa: CASSVGDSNQPQNF

d_gene: .
v_gene: TRBV28
abundance: many
j_gene: TRBJ2-3
CDR3nt: TGTGCCAGCAGTTTCCCCGACACTTACACAGATACGCAGTATTTT
CDR3aa: CASSFPDTYTDTQYF